Listed below are T cell receptor beta chains from one sample, sequenced in a study of CD8 T cells in Susac syndrome. TCRdb re-called the immunoSEQ multiplex PCR reads with MiXCR, one entry per CDR3 protein. The sample consists of fewer than 200,000 distinct CDR3 sequences, about 95% of them appearing once. The sample comprised CD4+ T cells from PBMCs. The receptor source for this set is a human donor in good health. The CDR3 runs from the conserved cysteine through the conserved F or W. Fields, in order: clone size, J gene, D gene, V gene, CDR3 protein, CDR3 DNA. The D gene is left open where the match is weak. Size is stated for part of the rows, as once, few or many counts, or as a class when the clone is expanded.

clone size: .; J gene: TRBJ2-3; D gene: .; V gene: TRBV7-3; CDR3 protein: CASSLMGRAIQGTQYF; CDR3 DNA: TGTGCCAGCAGCTTAATGGGCAGGGCCATACAAGGGACGCAGTATTTT
clone size: .; J gene: TRBJ2-2; D gene: .; V gene: TRBV27; CDR3 protein: CASSAYTGELFF; CDR3 DNA: TGTGCCAGCAGTGCCTACACCGGGGAGCTGTTTTTT
clone size: .; J gene: TRBJ1-1; D gene: TRBD1; V gene: TRBV27; CDR3 protein: CASSLMGQGGTEAFF; CDR3 DNA: TGTGCCAGCAGTCTTATGGGACAGGGAGGGACTGAAGCTTTCTTT
clone size: .; J gene: TRBJ2-2; D gene: .; V gene: TRBV20-1; CDR3 protein: CSAEAKGGELFF; CDR3 DNA: TGCAGTGCTGAGGCCAAGGGCGGGGAGCTGTTTTTT
clone size: .; J gene: TRBJ2-1; D gene: TRBD2; V gene: TRBV9; CDR3 protein: CASSVAGPWREGTYNEQFF; CDR3 DNA: TGTGCCAGCAGCGTAGCTGGCCCCTGGCGGGAGGGGACCTACAATGAGCAGTTCTTC
clone size: .; J gene: TRBJ2-5; D gene: .; V gene: TRBV27; CDR3 protein: CASKGIRGRQETQYF; CDR3 DNA: TGTGCCAGCAAGGGGATACGGGGGCGGCAAGAGACCCAGTACTTC
clone size: .; J gene: TRBJ2-1; D gene: .; V gene: TRBV12-3/TRBV12-4; CDR3 protein: CASSLTSSHNEQFF; CDR3 DNA: TGTGCCAGCAGTTTGACTTCCTCCCACAATGAGCAGTTCTTC
clone size: .; J gene: TRBJ2-1; D gene: .; V gene: TRBV20-1; CDR3 protein: CSARPRPQSGAYNEQFF; CDR3 DNA: TGCAGTGCTAGACCCCGACCACAGTCGGGCGCCTACAATGAGCAGTTCTTC
clone size: .; J gene: TRBJ1-2; D gene: .; V gene: TRBV7-9; CDR3 protein: CASSLEALGGYTF; CDR3 DNA: TGTGCCAGCAGCTTGGAGGCCCTTGGGGGCTACACCTTC
clone size: .; J gene: TRBJ1-1; D gene: .; V gene: TRBV29-1; CDR3 protein: CSVPFSGMNTEAFF; CDR3 DNA: TGCAGCGTTCCCTTTTCAGGGATGAACACTGAAGCTTTCTTT
clone size: .; J gene: TRBJ2-1; D gene: .; V gene: TRBV19; CDR3 protein: CASSARDNEQFF; CDR3 DNA: TGTGCCAGTAGTGCCAGGGACAATGAGCAGTTCTTC
clone size: .; J gene: TRBJ2-2; D gene: .; V gene: TRBV13; CDR3 protein: CASSPDPLGGELFF; CDR3 DNA: TGTGCCAGCAGCCCTGACCCCCTAGGAGGGGAGCTGTTTTTT
clone size: .; J gene: TRBJ1-1; D gene: .; V gene: TRBV20-1; CDR3 protein: CSAPDRALKAFF; CDR3 DNA: TGCAGTGCACCGGACAGAGCGCTGAAAGCTTTCTTT
clone size: .; J gene: TRBJ1-1; D gene: .; V gene: TRBV20-1; CDR3 protein: CSAMARTMNTEAFF; CDR3 DNA: TGCAGTGCTATGGCCCGGACCATGAACACTGAAGCTTTCTTT
clone size: .; J gene: TRBJ2-7; D gene: .; V gene: TRBV7-9; CDR3 protein: CASSLALGGPYEQYF; CDR3 DNA: TGTGCCAGCAGCTTAGCGCTCGGGGGGCCCTACGAGCAGTACTTC
clone size: .; J gene: TRBJ2-2; D gene: TRBD1; V gene: TRBV29-1; CDR3 protein: CSAADRATGELFF; CDR3 DNA: TGCAGCGCAGCGGACAGGGCCACCGGGGAGCTGTTTTTT
clone size: .; J gene: TRBJ1-1; D gene: TRBD1; V gene: TRBV20-1; CDR3 protein: CSVDRVTEAFF; CDR3 DNA: TGCAGTGTGGACAGGGTGACTGAAGCTTTCTTT
clone size: .; J gene: TRBJ2-5; D gene: .; V gene: TRBV30; CDR3 protein: CAWSTMGRPGAQYF; CDR3 DNA: TGTGCCTGGAGTACGATGGGACGGCCCGGGGCCCAGTACTTC
clone size: .; J gene: TRBJ2-3; D gene: .; V gene: TRBV27; CDR3 protein: CASSFSGPGRTDTQYF; CDR3 DNA: TGTGCCAGCAGTTTTAGTGGGCCAGGGCGCACAGATACGCAGTATTTT
clone size: few; J gene: TRBJ2-7; D gene: TRBD2; V gene: TRBV7-2; CDR3 protein: CASSLGLAGAYEQYF; CDR3 DNA: TGTGCCAGCAGCTTAGGACTAGCGGGGGCCTACGAGCAGTACTTC
clone size: .; J gene: TRBJ2-1; D gene: .; V gene: TRBV15; CDR3 protein: CATSRDGGTPWNEQFF; CDR3 DNA: TGTGCCACCAGCAGAGATGGAGGGACTCCCTGGAATGAGCAGTTCTTC
clone size: .; J gene: TRBJ2-7; D gene: TRBD2; V gene: TRBV20-1; CDR3 protein: CSAIGPGTSSSEQYF; CDR3 DNA: TGCAGTGCTATAGGGCCCGGGACTAGCAGCTCCGAGCAGTACTTC
clone size: .; J gene: TRBJ1-4; D gene: TRBD1; V gene: TRBV3-1; CDR3 protein: CASSQGGGEKLFF; CDR3 DNA: TGTGCCAGCAGCCAAGGAGGGGGCGAAAAACTGTTTTTT
clone size: .; J gene: TRBJ2-3; D gene: .; V gene: TRBV30; CDR3 protein: CAWSQGLHSTDTQYF; CDR3 DNA: TGTGCCTGGAGTCAAGGACTCCATAGCACAGATACGCAGTATTTT
clone size: .; J gene: TRBJ2-7; D gene: .; V gene: TRBV1; CDR3 protein: CTSSQDGYEQYF; CDR3 DNA: TGCACCAGCAGCCAAGATGGCTACGAGCAGTACTTC
clone size: .; J gene: TRBJ1-1; D gene: .; V gene: TRBV29-1; CDR3 protein: CSARQAPRTEAFF; CDR3 DNA: TGCAGCGCCCGACAGGCCCCGAGGACTGAAGCTTTCTTT
clone size: .; J gene: TRBJ2-6; D gene: .; V gene: TRBV29-1; CDR3 protein: CSVAGQFSGANVLTF; CDR3 DNA: TGCAGCGTCGCCGGACAGTTCTCTGGGGCCAACGTCCTGACTTTC
clone size: .; J gene: TRBJ2-1; D gene: .; V gene: TRBV29-1; CDR3 protein: CSVAHRPYNEQFF; CDR3 DNA: TGCAGCGTTGCACATAGACCATACAATGAGCAGTTCTTC
clone size: .; J gene: TRBJ2-5; D gene: .; V gene: TRBV7-2; CDR3 protein: CASSTAGETQYF; CDR3 DNA: TGTGCCAGCAGCACCGCTGGGGAGACCCAGTACTTC
clone size: .; J gene: TRBJ2-1; D gene: TRBD2; V gene: TRBV6-2/TRBV6-3; CDR3 protein: CASSYSIPTSGSNEQFF; CDR3 DNA: TGTGCCAGCAGTTACTCGATCCCGACTAGCGGGAGTAATGAGCAGTTCTTC
clone size: .; J gene: TRBJ2-1; D gene: TRBD2; V gene: TRBV20-1; CDR3 protein: CSASRSGSNNEQFF; CDR3 DNA: TGCAGTGCTAGTCGTAGCGGGTCGAACAATGAGCAGTTCTTC
clone size: .; J gene: TRBJ1-5; D gene: TRBD1; V gene: TRBV29-1; CDR3 protein: CSVGTGAGGQPQHF; CDR3 DNA: TGCAGCGTCGGGACAGGGGCGGGGGGACAGCCCCAGCATTTT
clone size: .; J gene: TRBJ2-3; D gene: TRBD2; V gene: TRBV30; CDR3 protein: CAWSVRGGTDTQYF; CDR3 DNA: TGTGCCTGGAGTGTACGGGGGGGCACAGATACGCAGTATTTT
clone size: .; J gene: TRBJ1-4; D gene: TRBD1; V gene: TRBV28; CDR3 protein: CASSLGQGVKLFF; CDR3 DNA: TGTGCCAGCAGTCTCGGACAGGGAGTAAAACTGTTTTTT
clone size: .; J gene: TRBJ1-5; D gene: TRBD1; V gene: TRBV20-1; CDR3 protein: CSATGQGGNQPQHF; CDR3 DNA: TGCAGTGCTACCGGGCAGGGGGGCAATCAGCCCCAGCATTTT
clone size: .; J gene: TRBJ2-1; D gene: TRBD2; V gene: TRBV9; CDR3 protein: CASSATSALTYNEQFF; CDR3 DNA: TGTGCCAGCAGCGCCACTAGCGCCCTAACTTACAATGAGCAGTTCTTC
clone size: once; J gene: TRBJ2-6; D gene: TRBD1; V gene: TRBV5-1; CDR3 protein: CASSVDRAGANVLTF; CDR3 DNA: TGCGCCAGCAGCGTCGACAGGGCTGGGGCCAACGTCCTGACTTTC
clone size: .; J gene: TRBJ2-3; D gene: .; V gene: TRBV3-1; CDR3 protein: CASSTQRADTQYF; CDR3 DNA: TGTGCCAGCAGCACACAGAGGGCAGATACGCAGTATTTT
clone size: .; J gene: TRBJ2-1; D gene: .; V gene: TRBV13; CDR3 protein: CASSTSLTRASNEQFF; CDR3 DNA: TGTGCCAGCAGCACATCCCTTACGAGGGCCTCGAATGAGCAGTTCTTC
clone size: .; J gene: TRBJ1-2; D gene: .; V gene: TRBV30; CDR3 protein: CAWSVGHANYGYTF; CDR3 DNA: TGTGCCTGGAGTGTAGGGCACGCTAACTATGGCTACACCTTC
clone size: .; J gene: TRBJ2-2; D gene: .; V gene: TRBV7-9; CDR3 protein: CASSLSGTDTGELFF; CDR3 DNA: TGTGCCAGCAGCTTATCCGGGACCGACACCGGGGAGCTGTTTTTT
clone size: .; J gene: TRBJ1-1; D gene: .; V gene: TRBV29-1; CDR3 protein: CSALRSGDTEAFF; CDR3 DNA: TGCAGCGCCCTACGGAGCGGGGACACTGAAGCTTTCTTT
clone size: .; J gene: TRBJ1-1; D gene: TRBD1; V gene: TRBV18; CDR3 protein: CASSPNSGQGTTEAFF; CDR3 DNA: TGTGCCAGCTCACCAAACTCAGGACAGGGGACCACTGAAGCTTTCTTT
clone size: .; J gene: TRBJ2-7; D gene: .; V gene: TRBV4-3; CDR3 protein: CASSGSSAQQYF; CDR3 DNA: TGCGCCAGCAGCGGTAGCTCCGCTCAGCAGTACTTC
clone size: .; J gene: TRBJ2-3; D gene: TRBD2; V gene: TRBV3-1; CDR3 protein: CASSGRTSGSGDTQYF; CDR3 DNA: TGTGCCAGCAGCGGACGGACTAGCGGGAGCGGAGATACGCAGTATTTT
clone size: .; J gene: TRBJ2-3; D gene: .; V gene: TRBV14; CDR3 protein: CASSQNLASTDTQYF; CDR3 DNA: TGTGCCAGCAGCCAAAATTTGGCTAGCACAGATACGCAGTATTTT
clone size: .; J gene: TRBJ2-1; D gene: TRBD1; V gene: TRBV29-1; CDR3 protein: CSVLTGGNEQFF; CDR3 DNA: TGCAGCGTATTGACAGGGGGCAATGAGCAGTTCTTC
clone size: .; J gene: TRBJ2-2; D gene: TRBD1; V gene: TRBV28; CDR3 protein: CAVPRQGTTGELFF; CDR3 DNA: TGTGCCGTACCGCGACAGGGGACAACCGGGGAGCTGTTTTTT
clone size: .; J gene: TRBJ1-1; D gene: .; V gene: TRBV29-1; CDR3 protein: CSVGGGSTEAFF; CDR3 DNA: TGCAGCGTTGGAGGGGGGAGCACTGAAGCTTTCTTT
clone size: .; J gene: TRBJ2-6; D gene: TRBD1; V gene: TRBV30; CDR3 protein: CAWAGQGRGPGLISGANVLTF; CDR3 DNA: TGTGCCTGGGCAGGACAGGGAAGAGGGCCGGGTTTAATCTCTGGGGCCAACGTCCTGACTTTC